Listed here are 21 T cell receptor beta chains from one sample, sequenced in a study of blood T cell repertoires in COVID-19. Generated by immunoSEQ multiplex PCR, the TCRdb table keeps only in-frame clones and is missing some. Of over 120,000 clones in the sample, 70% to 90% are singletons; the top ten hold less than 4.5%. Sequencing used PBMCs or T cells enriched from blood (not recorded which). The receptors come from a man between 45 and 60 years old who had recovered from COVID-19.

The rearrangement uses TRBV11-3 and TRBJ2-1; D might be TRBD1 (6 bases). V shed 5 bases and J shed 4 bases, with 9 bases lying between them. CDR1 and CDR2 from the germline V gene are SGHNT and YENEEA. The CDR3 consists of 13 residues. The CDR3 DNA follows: TGTGCCAGCAGCGAGGACAGTTACAATGAGCAGTTCTTC. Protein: CASSEDSYNEQFF.

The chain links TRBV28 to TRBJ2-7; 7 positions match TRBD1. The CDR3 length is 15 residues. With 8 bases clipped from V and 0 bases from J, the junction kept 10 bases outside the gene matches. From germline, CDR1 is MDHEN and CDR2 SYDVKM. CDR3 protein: CASQERGLLSYEQYF. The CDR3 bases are TGTGCCAGCCAGGAAAGGGGGCTCCTCTCCTACGAGCAGTACTTC. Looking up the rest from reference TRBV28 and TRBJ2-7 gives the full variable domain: DVKVTQSSRYLVKRTGEKVFLECVQDMDHENMFWYRQDPGLGLRLIYFSYDVKMKEKGDIPEGYSVSREKKERFSLILESASTNQTSMYLCASQERGLLSYEQYFGPGTRLTVT.

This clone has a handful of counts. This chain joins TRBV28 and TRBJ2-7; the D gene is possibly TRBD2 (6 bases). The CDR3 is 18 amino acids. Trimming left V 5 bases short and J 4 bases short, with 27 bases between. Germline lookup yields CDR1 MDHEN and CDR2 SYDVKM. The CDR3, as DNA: TGTGCCAGCAGTCTAGCCGGGACTTTCCATCATGGGGTATACGAGCAGTACTTC. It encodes CASSLAGTFHHGVYEQYF.

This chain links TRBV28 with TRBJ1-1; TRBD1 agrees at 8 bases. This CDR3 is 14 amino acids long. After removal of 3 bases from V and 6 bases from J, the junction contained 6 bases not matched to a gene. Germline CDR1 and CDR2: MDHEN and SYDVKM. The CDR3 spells CASSLYQGASEAFF. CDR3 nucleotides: TGTGCCAGCAGTTTGTATCAGGGGGCCTCTGAAGCTTTCTTT.

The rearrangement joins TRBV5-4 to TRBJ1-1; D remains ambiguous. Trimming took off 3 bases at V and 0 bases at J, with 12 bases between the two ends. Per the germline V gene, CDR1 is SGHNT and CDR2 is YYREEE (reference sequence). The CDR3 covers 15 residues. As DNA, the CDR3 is TGTGCCAGCAGCTCCGGAGGAACCCTGAACACTGAAGCTTTCTTT. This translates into CASSSGGTLNTEAFF. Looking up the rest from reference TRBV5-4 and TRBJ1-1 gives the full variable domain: ETGVTQSPTHLIKTRGQQVTLRCSSQSGHNTVSWYQQALGQGPQFIFQYYREEENGRGNFPPRFSGLQFPNYSSELNVNALELDDSALYLCASSSGGTLNTEAFFGQGTRLTVV.

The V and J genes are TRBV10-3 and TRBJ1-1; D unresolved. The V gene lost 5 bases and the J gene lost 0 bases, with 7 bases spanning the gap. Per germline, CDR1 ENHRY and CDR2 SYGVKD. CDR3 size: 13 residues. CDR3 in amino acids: CAISPNLNTEAFF. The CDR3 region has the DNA TGTGCCATCAGTCCCAACTTGAACACTGAAGCTTTCTTT.

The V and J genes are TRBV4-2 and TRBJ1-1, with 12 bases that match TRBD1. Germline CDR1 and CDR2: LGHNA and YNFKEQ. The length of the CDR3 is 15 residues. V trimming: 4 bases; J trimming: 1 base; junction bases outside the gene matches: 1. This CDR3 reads CASSRGQGANTEAFF. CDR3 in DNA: TGTGCCAGCAGCCGGGGACAGGGGGCGAACACTGAAGCTTTCTTT.

The CDR3 nucleotides read TGTGCCAGCAGCTTTGACTCCGATCGGCCCCAGCATTTT. This translates into CASSFDSDRPQHF. The rearrangement uses TRBV7-8 and TRBJ1-5; D unclear. V was trimmed by 3 bases and J by 9 bases, leaving 12 bases between them. The germline V gene has CDR1 SGHVS and CDR2 FQNEAQ. This CDR3 contains 13 residues.

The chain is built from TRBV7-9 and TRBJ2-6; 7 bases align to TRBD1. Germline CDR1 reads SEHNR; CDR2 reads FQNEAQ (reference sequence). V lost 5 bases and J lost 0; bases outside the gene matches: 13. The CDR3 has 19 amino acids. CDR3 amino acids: CASSLLDRRGPSGANVLTF. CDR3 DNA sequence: TGTGCCAGCAGCCTATTGGACAGGAGAGGGCCCTCTGGGGCCAACGTCCTGACTTTC.

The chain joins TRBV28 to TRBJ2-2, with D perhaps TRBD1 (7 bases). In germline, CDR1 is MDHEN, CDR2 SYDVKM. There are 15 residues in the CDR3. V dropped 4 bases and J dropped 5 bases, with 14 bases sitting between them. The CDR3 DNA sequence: TGTGCCAGCAGTTATCTCGCAGGGGGGACCGGGGAGCTGTTTTTT. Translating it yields CASSYLAGGTGELFF.

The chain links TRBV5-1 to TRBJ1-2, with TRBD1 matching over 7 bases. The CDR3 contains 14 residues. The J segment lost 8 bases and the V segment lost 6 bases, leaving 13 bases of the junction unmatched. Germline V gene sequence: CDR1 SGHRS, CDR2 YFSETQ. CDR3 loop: CASTPRTGAWGYTF. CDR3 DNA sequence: TGCGCCAGCACCCCCCGGACAGGCGCCTGGGGCTACACCTTC. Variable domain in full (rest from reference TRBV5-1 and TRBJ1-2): KAGVTQTPRYLIKTRGQQVTLSCSPISGHRSVSWYQQTPGQGLQFLFEYFSETQRNKGNFPGRFSGRQFSNSRSEMNVSTLELGDSALYLCASTPRTGAWGYTFGSGTRLTVV.

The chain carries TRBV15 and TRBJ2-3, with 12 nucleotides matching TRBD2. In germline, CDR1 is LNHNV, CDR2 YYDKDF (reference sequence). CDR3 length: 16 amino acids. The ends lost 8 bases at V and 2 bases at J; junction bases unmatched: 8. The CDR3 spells CATGSLAGGITDTQYF. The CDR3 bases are TGTGCCACCGGGTCACTAGCGGGAGGAATCACAGATACGCAGTATTTT.

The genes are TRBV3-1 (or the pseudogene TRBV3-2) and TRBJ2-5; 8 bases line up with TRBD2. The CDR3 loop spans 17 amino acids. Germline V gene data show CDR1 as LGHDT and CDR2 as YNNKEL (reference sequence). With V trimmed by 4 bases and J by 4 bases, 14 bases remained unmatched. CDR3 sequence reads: CASSRWRAGVEGETQYF. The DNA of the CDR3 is TGTGCCAGCAGCCGCTGGCGAGCGGGGGTCGAGGGAGAGACCCAGTACTTC.

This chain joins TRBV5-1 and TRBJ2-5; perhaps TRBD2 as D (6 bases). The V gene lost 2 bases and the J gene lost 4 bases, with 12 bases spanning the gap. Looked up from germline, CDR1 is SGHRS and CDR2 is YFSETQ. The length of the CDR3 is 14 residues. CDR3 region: CASSFGQGGETQYF. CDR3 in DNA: TGCGCCAGCAGCTTTGGGCAGGGAGGAGAGACCCAGTACTTC.

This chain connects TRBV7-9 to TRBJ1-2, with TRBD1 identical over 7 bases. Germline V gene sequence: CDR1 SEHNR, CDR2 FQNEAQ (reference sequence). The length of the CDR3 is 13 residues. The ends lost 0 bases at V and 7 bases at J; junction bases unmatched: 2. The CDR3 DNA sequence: TGTGCCAGCAGCTTAGCAGGGGGCAGTGGCTACACCTTC. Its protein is CASSLAGGSGYTF.

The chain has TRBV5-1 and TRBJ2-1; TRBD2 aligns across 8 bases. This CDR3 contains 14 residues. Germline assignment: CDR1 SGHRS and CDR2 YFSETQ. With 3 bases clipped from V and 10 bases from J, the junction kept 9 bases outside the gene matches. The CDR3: CASSSRSGSGEQFF. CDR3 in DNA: TGCGCCAGCAGCTCCCGCAGCGGGAGTGGCGAGCAGTTCTTC.

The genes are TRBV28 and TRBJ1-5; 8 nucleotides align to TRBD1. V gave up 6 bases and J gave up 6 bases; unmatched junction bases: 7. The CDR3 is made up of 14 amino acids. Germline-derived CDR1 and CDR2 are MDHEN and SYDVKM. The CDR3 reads CASRPQGAGQPQHF. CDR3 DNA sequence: TGTGCCAGCAGGCCCCAGGGGGCGGGTCAGCCCCAGCATTTT. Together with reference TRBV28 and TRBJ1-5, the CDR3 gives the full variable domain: DVKVTQSSRYLVKRTGEKVFLECVQDMDHENMFWYRQDPGLGLRLIYFSYDVKMKEKGDIPEGYSVSREKKERFSLILESASTNQTSMYLCASRPQGAGQPQHFGDGTRLSIL.

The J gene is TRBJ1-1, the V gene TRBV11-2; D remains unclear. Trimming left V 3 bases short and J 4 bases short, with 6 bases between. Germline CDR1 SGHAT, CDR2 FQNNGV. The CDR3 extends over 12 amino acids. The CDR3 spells CASSFQVTEAFF. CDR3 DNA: TGTGCCAGCAGCTTCCAGGTCACTGAAGCTTTCTTT.

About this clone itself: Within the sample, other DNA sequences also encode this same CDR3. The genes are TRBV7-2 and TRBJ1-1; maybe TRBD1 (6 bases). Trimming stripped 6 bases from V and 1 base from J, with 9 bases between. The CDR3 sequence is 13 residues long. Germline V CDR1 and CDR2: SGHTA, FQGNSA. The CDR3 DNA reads TGTGCCAGCAGTTGGGGACAGAACACTGAAGCTTTCTTT. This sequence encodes CASSWGQNTEAFF.

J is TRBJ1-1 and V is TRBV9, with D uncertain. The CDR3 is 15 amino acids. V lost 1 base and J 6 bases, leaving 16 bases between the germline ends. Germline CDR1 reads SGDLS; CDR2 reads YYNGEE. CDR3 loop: CASSVIHKEASEAFF. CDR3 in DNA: TGTGCCAGCAGCGTAATTCACAAGGAGGCCTCTGAAGCTTTCTTT.

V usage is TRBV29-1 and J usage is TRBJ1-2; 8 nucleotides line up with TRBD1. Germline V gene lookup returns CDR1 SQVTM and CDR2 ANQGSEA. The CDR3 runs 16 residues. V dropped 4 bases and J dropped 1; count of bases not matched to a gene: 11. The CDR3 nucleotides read TGCAGCGTTGGACAGGGGTCGACTGCTCTTAACTATGGCTACACCTTC. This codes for CSVGQGSTALNYGYTF.